This TCR beta chain emerged from a study of blood T cell repertoires in COVID-19. For the study at large: Italy, Spain and the United States were the sources of the convalescent and acute COVID-19 samples.

Data came from immunoSEQ multiplex PCR; TCRdb stores just in-frame clones and leaves some out. The sample comprises 180,000 or so clones, 75% to 85% of which are singletons, and approximately 11% rests with the top ten. CDR3 length equals 14 residues. Per germline, CDR1 SNHLY and CDR2 FYNNEI. The junction had 4 bases not matched to a gene; V was cut back by 6 bases and J by 3 bases. The chain links TRBV2 to TRBJ1-4; 7 bases fit TRBD1. The receptor comes from a woman aged 40 to 49 with COVID-19, enrolled during active disease. The sequencing sample was made of peripheral blood. CDR3 in DNA: TGTGCCAGCAGGGAGACAGGGTCTAATGAAAAACTGTTTTTT. Its translation is CASRETGSNEKLFF.